Following are 22 T cell receptor beta chains from one sample sequenced in a study of blood T cells in healthy people across ages. Primed by a sample-barcoded 5' primer and a J-beta primer mix, a second PCR proceeded for 7 to 11 cycles. Each CDR3 protein gets one entry after TCRdb re-called the 5' RACE reads with MiXCR. This table has roughly 1,800,000 distinct CDR3 sequences, roughly 49% appearing once. Material for sequencing was blood. These receptors all stem from a woman between 40 and 50 years old in good health.

The rearrangement joins TRBV5-1 to TRBJ2-1, with TRBD1 matching over 9 bases. With V trimmed by 4 bases and J by 10 bases, 15 bases remained unmatched. From germline, CDR1 is SGHRS and CDR2 YFSETQ. The CDR3 is 16 residues long. The CDR3 bases are TGCGCCAGCAGCGGGGGCCTGGGACAGGGATCTTGGGAGCAGTTCTTC. It translates to CASSGGLGQGSWEQFF.

V usage is TRBV13 and J usage is TRBJ2-1; D unclear. The CDR3 totals 14 residues. Germline assignment: CDR1 PRHDT and CDR2 FYEKMQ (reference sequence). V was shortened by 1 base and J by 4 bases, with 8 bases between the two germline ends. The CDR3 DNA reads TGTGCCAGCAGCTTAGCGGCTAGATACAATGAGCAGTTCTTC. Its translation: CASSLAARYNEQFF.

This sequence joins TRBV6-5 and TRBJ2-7; D not certain. Germline V lookup: CDR1 MNHEY, CDR2 SVGAGI. This CDR3 contains 15 residues. The germline V and J ends were trimmed by 4 bases and 1 base, with 14 bases remaining between them. The CDR3 sequence: CASSSTSARSYEQYF. CDR3 bases: TGTGCCAGCAGTTCAACCAGCGCTCGGTCCTACGAGCAGTACTTC.

This sequence joins TRBV4-1 and TRBJ2-7, with TRBD2 as a possible D gene (5 bases). From germline, CDR1 is MGHRA and CDR2 YSYEKL. The CDR3 loop spans 16 amino acids. V lost 0 bases and J lost 10, with 22 bases in between. The CDR3 DNA reads as TGCGCCAGCAGCCAAGACGTAGGGAGCCTGCGAGGCTCCCAGTACTTC. It yields the protein CASSQDVGSLRGSQYF.

The rearrangement joins TRBV4-1 to TRBJ2-7; 10 positions agree with TRBD2. Trimming took 4 bases from V and 2 from J; bases not matched to a gene: 8. The CDR3 loop spans 16 amino acids. The V gene's germline CDR1 is MGHRA and CDR2 YSYEKL. CDR3 region: CASSPSPGTSAYEQYF. The CDR3 region has the DNA TGCGCCAGCAGCCCTAGTCCCGGGACTAGCGCCTACGAGCAGTACTTC.

This clonotype was seen a handful of times. The chain joins TRBV25-1 to TRBJ2-7; 7 positions agree with TRBD2. Trimming removed 8 bases from V and 3 bases from J; junction bases left unmatched: 7. From germline, CDR1 is MGHDK and CDR2 SYGVNS. CDR3 length equals 13 residues. The CDR3 DNA follows: TGTGCCAGCCGGCAAGCGGGGAACTACGAGCAGTACTTC. Translation: CASRQAGNYEQYF.

Only a few counts were recorded for this clonotype. The rearrangement links TRBV20-1 to TRBJ2-7, with 10 bases aligning to TRBD1. V lost 0 bases and J lost 2; bases outside the gene matches: 4. Germline-derived CDR1 and CDR2 are DFQATT and SNEGSKA (reference sequence). This CDR3 has 15 amino acids. The CDR3 protein is CSARDPGTGAYEQYF. CDR3 nucleotide sequence: TGCAGTGCTAGAGATCCCGGGACAGGGGCCTACGAGCAGTACTTC.

The chain recombines TRBV4-3 with TRBJ2-3; D not resolved. Trimming removed 0 bases at V and 1 base at J, with 8 bases between. Germline V gives CDR1 LGHNA, CDR2 YSLEER. The CDR3 sequence is 15 residues long. The CDR3 region is CASSQDLTGTDTQYF. CDR3 coding DNA: TGCGCCAGCAGCCAAGACCTCACGGGCACAGATACGCAGTATTTT.

The rearrangement links TRBV11-2 to TRBJ2-4, with 10 positions matching TRBD1. The CDR3 is 16 residues long. With V trimmed by 5 bases and J by 6 bases, 10 bases remained unmatched. Germline CDR1 and CDR2: SGHAT and FQNNGV. The CDR3 bases are TGTGCCAGCAGCGCGGGACAGGGGCAGCCCGGAAACATTCAGTACTTC. Translation: CASSAGQGQPGNIQYF.

This chain links TRBV20-1 with TRBJ2-7, with 11 bases aligning to TRBD2. Trimming at V came to 5 bases and at J to 3 bases, leaving 6 bases not matched to a gene. This CDR3 contains 14 residues. The germline V gene has CDR1 DFQATT and CDR2 SNEGSKA (reference sequence). The CDR3 protein is CSASGTSGNYEQYF. The CDR3, as DNA: TGCAGTGCTTCGGGGACTAGCGGAAACTACGAGCAGTACTTC.

V is TRBV20-1 and J is TRBJ1-6, with D possibly matching TRBD1 (5 bases). The CDR3 runs to 13 residues. Trimming stripped 6 bases from V and 11 bases from J, with 17 bases between. From germline, CDR1 is DFQATT and CDR2 SNEGSKA (reference sequence). As DNA, the CDR3 is TGCAGTGCCCCCTACGGGGGGGAGCCACCCCTCCACTTT. Protein sequence: CSAPYGGEPPLHF.

The chain employs TRBV2 and TRBJ1-2; 8 bases are shared with TRBD1. The J segment lost 6 bases and the V segment lost 6 bases, leaving 15 bases of the junction unmatched. CDR1 and CDR2 from the germline V gene are SNHLY and FYNNEI. This CDR3 contains 16 residues. CDR3 sequence reads: CASSENLAGGLNGYTF. CDR3 nucleotides: TGTGCCAGCAGCGAAAATCTGGCAGGGGGCTTGAATGGCTACACCTTC.

This clonotype showed up just a few times. The gene calls are TRBV20-1 and TRBJ2-5; 15 nucleotides match TRBD2. Trimming took 0 bases from V and 5 from J; bases not matched to a gene: 10. Germline V lookup: CDR1 DFQATT, CDR2 SNEGSKA (reference sequence). The length of the CDR3 is 18 residues. The CDR3 bases are TGCAGTGCTAGAGAGCCTGGACTAGCGGGGGGGCTAGGGGAGACCCAGTACTTC. Protein sequence: CSAREPGLAGGLGETQYF.

The rearrangement uses TRBV29-1 and TRBJ2-1; 8 bases line up with TRBD1. CDR3 length: 11 residues. Germline V CDR1 and CDR2: SQVTM, ANQGSEA. The ends lost 8 bases at V and 10 bases at J; junction bases unmatched: 7. The DNA for the CDR3 is TGCAGCTCCTTTTCAGGGGGCGAGCAGTTCTTC. Protein: CSSFSGGEQFF.

The genes are TRBV20-1 and TRBJ1-5; possible D gene TRBD1, 6 bases. Per the germline V gene, CDR1 is DFQATT and CDR2 is SNEGSKA (reference sequence). The CDR3 contains 13 residues. Between the trimmed V and J ends, which lost 1 base and 8 bases, there was a span of 12 bases. CDR3: CSARAYRAEPQHF. For the CDR3, the DNA is TGCAGTGCTAGAGCTTACAGGGCAGAGCCCCAGCATTTT.

The rearrangement joins TRBV5-1 to TRBJ2-1, with D possibly being TRBD1 (7 bases). Between the trimmed V and J ends, which lost 6 bases and 3 bases, there was a span of 16 bases. This CDR3 spans 15 amino acids. The germline gives CDR1 SGHRS, CDR2 YFSETQ. CDR3 in amino acids: CASNRGTVLYNEQFF. In DNA form, the CDR3 reads TGCGCCAGCAACCGCGGGACAGTCCTCTACAATGAGCAGTTCTTC.

The gene calls are TRBV5-6 and TRBJ1-2, with 7 bases fitting TRBD1. There are 15 residues in the CDR3. The V gene's germline CDR1 is SGHDT and CDR2 YYEEEE. The ends lost 6 bases at V and 7 bases at J; junction bases unmatched: 15. This chain's CDR3 is CASTHGPGQSGGYTF. As DNA, the CDR3 is TGTGCCAGCACCCACGGACCGGGACAGTCTGGTGGCTACACCTTC.

This sequence joins TRBV20-1 and TRBJ1-1, with 7 nucleotides matching TRBD1. The CDR3 extends over 13 amino acids. Germline V lookup: CDR1 DFQATT, CDR2 SNEGSKA (reference sequence). With V trimmed by 5 bases and J by 4 bases, 7 bases remained unmatched. The CDR3 DNA is TGCAGTGCTTTTGACAGGGTGGGCACTGAAGCTTTCTTT. This gives the protein CSAFDRVGTEAFF.

This clonotype has ten or more counts. V gene TRBV3-1 combines with J gene TRBJ2-1; 9 nucleotides align to TRBD2. The CDR3 is 13 amino acids. In germline, CDR1 is LGHDT, CDR2 YNNKEL (reference sequence). J was trimmed by 9 bases and V by 2 bases; bases with no gene match: 2. As DNA, the CDR3 is TGTGCCAGCAGCCAACTAGCGGGGTTTGAGCAGTTCTTC. This encodes CASSQLAGFEQFF.

The chain combines TRBV10-3 with TRBJ2-3; the match to TRBD1 covers 7 bases. The V segment lost 2 bases and the J segment 1 base; nucleotides outside the gene matches: 6. The CDR3 runs 16 residues. Germline V gene sequence: CDR1 ENHRY, CDR2 SYGVKD. The CDR3: CAISEAGTDRTDTQYF. In DNA, the CDR3 is TGTGCCATCAGTGAGGCCGGGACAGACCGCACAGATACGCAGTATTTT.

The V gene is TRBV12-3 or TRBV12-4, the J gene TRBJ1-2; D gene ambiguous. This CDR3 has 12 amino acids. Trimming took 3 bases from V and 8 from J, leaving 10 bases between them. The CDR3 DNA sequence: TGTGCCAGCAGTTTCGACTTAGGAGGCTACACCTTC. Translation: CASSFDLGGYTF.

The chain has TRBV20-1 and TRBJ2-1, with D perhaps matching TRBD2 (6 bases). The DNA end is more similar to TRBJ2-7, so the J call may be wrong. Germline CDR1 DFQATT, CDR2 SNEGSKA (reference sequence). This CDR3 is 13 amino acids long. This CDR3 reads CSATGDSYNEQYF. CDR3 DNA sequence: TGCAGTGCAACGGGGGACTCCTACAATGAGCAGTACTTC.